Following are 20 T cell receptor beta chains from one sample sequenced in a study of identical twins. MiXCR was run by TCRdb on the 5' RACE reads, yielding one entry per CDR3 protein. This table has some 1,600,000 distinct CDR3 sequences, roughly a third appearing once. The sequenced material came from cord blood. All receptors derive from a newborn girl in good health.

This clonotype has more than one count but fewer than ten. The chain recombines TRBV20-1 with TRBJ2-3, with TRBD2 as a possible D gene (5 bases). V lost 5 bases and J lost 3, with 12 bases in between. CDR1 DFQATT and CDR2 SNEGSKA come from the germline V gene (reference sequence). The CDR3 runs 13 residues. The CDR3 sequence: CSAPGVGTDTQYF. For the CDR3, the DNA is TGCAGTGCTCCCGGGGTCGGGACAGATACGCAGTATTTT.

There are a few counts of this clonotype. V is TRBV18 and J is TRBJ2-7; no firm D call. V was clipped by 2 bases and J by 2 bases, with 7 bases between them. Germline V gene sequence: CDR1 KGHSH, CDR2 LQKENI. The CDR3 contains 13 residues. The CDR3 is CASSPVQAYEQYF. The CDR3 DNA is TGTGCCAGCTCACCAGTCCAGGCCTACGAGCAGTACTTC.

The gene calls are TRBV6-1 and TRBJ1-1, with D possibly being TRBD1 (6 bases). V lost 3 bases and J lost 0, with 14 bases in between. Germline V gene sequence: CDR1 MNHNS, CDR2 SASEGT. This CDR3 comprises 16 residues. The CDR3 DNA is TGTGCCAGCAGTGACCCTCGGAGGGACATGAACACTGAAGCTTTCTTT. Amino acids: CASSDPRRDMNTEAFF.

This clonotype has only a few counts. The chain uses TRBV7-9 and TRBJ2-5; tentatively, D is TRBD1 (6 bases). The germline CDR1 and CDR2 sequences are SEHNR and FQNEAQ (reference sequence). Trimming took 1 base from V and 0 from J, leaving 18 bases between them. This CDR3 spans 18 amino acids. This CDR3 reads CASSLVSNRDMYQETQYF. CDR3 coding DNA: TGTGCCAGCAGCTTAGTATCGAACCGGGACATGTACCAAGAGACCCAGTACTTC.

The count of this clonotype is one. A much more abundant neighbour one base away suggests this may be a read error. The CDR3 region is CASSLGMGTAYGQYF. The CDR3 nucleotides read TGTGCCAGCAGCTTGGGTATGGGAACAGCCTACGGGCAGTACTTC. This rearrangement joins TRBV7-9 to TRBJ2-7; no clear D. CDR3 length: 15 amino acids. The germline gives CDR1 SEHNR, CDR2 FQNEAQ (reference sequence).

This clonotype was seen ten or more times. V is TRBV3-1 and J is TRBJ2-3, with 7 bases identical to TRBD2. Germline values: CDR1 LGHDT, CDR2 YNNKEL (reference sequence). The CDR3 loop spans 16 amino acids. The V gene end was trimmed by 4 bases and the J gene end by 2 bases; junction bases not matched to a gene: 9. The CDR3 sequence is CASSPLRDYLTDTQYF. DNA of the CDR3: TGTGCCAGCAGCCCCCTCCGGGACTACCTCACAGATACGCAGTATTTT.

This chain connects TRBV12-3 or TRBV12-4 to TRBJ2-1; maybe TRBD2 (5 bases). V was clipped by 4 bases and J by 11 bases, with 12 bases between them. The CDR3 has 12 residues. In nucleotides, the CDR3 is TGTGCCAGCAGTTACCTCAGCGGCAAGCAGTTCTTC. As protein: CASSYLSGKQFF.

The rearrangement joins TRBV6-1 to TRBJ1-4; D gene ambiguous. Trimming took off 1 base at V and 11 bases at J, with 8 bases between the two ends. The CDR3 is 12 residues long. Germline CDR1 reads MNHNS; CDR2 reads SASEGT. CDR3 protein: CASSEDWVKLFF. CDR3 in DNA: TGTGCCAGCAGTGAAGATTGGGTGAAACTGTTTTTT.

This clonotype turned up a few times. The chain joins TRBV6-2 or TRBV6-3 to TRBJ2-7, with a weak D call TRBD2 (6 bases). The V end was cut by 6 bases, the J end by 2 bases, with 11 bases between. From germline, CDR1 is MNHEY and CDR2 SVGEGT. There are 13 residues in the CDR3. The chain's CDR3 is CASRGDSTYEQYF. CDR3 nucleotides: TGTGCCAGCAGGGGGGACTCCACCTACGAGCAGTACTTC.

This clonotype was detected ten times or more. J is TRBJ2-1 and V is TRBV4-2; TRBD2 agrees at 13 bases. V gave up 1 base and J gave up 6 bases; unmatched junction bases: 0. This CDR3 is 15 amino acids long. The germline gives CDR1 LGHNA, CDR2 YNFKEQ. CDR3 bases: TGTGCCAGCAGCCAAGGGACTAGCGGGAGCAATGAGCAGTTCTTC. Its protein product is CASSQGTSGSNEQFF.

Note on this clonotype: A single base separates this from a much larger clone, so it may be a read error. The V call is TRBV12-3 or TRBV12-4, the J call TRBJ1-5, with 7 bases identical to TRBD1. Trimming removed 7 bases from V and 4 bases from J; junction bases left unmatched: 7. The CDR3 totals 14 residues. CDR3 protein: CASTTTGPNQPQHF. In DNA, the CDR3 is TGTGCCAGCACGACGACAGGGCCAAATCAGCCCCAGCATTTT.

The count of this clonotype is one. Germline and junction disagree at one end, which may indicate a read error. V is TRBV20-1 and J is TRBJ2-7, with 8 bases identical to TRBD1. Per germline, CDR1 DFQATT and CDR2 SNEGSKA (reference sequence). The CDR3 contains 15 residues. The CDR3 nucleotides are TGCAATGCTAGAGATCGCCGGGACAGGACCTACGAGCAGTACTTC. Translating gives CNARDRRDRTYEQYF.

V gene TRBV3-1 combines with J gene TRBJ2-1; possibly TRBD2 for D (6 bases). This CDR3 has 14 residues. V was clipped by 7 bases and J by 3 bases, with 13 bases between them. Germline V gives CDR1 LGHDT, CDR2 YNNKEL (reference sequence). The CDR3 nucleotides are TGTGCCAGCACCCAGGGACTCTTCTACAATGAGCAGTTCTTC. Translated: CASTQGLFYNEQFF.

The chain recombines TRBV20-1 with TRBJ1-3; D is uncertain. CDR3 length: 12 residues. Trimming pared 6 bases from V and 0 bases from J, leaving 6 bases between. The germline CDR1 and CDR2 sequences are DFQATT and SNEGSKA (reference sequence). The chain's CDR3 is CSAEHSGNTIYF. As DNA, the CDR3 is TGCAGTGCAGAACACTCTGGAAACACCATATATTTT.

This clonotype was detected a few times. The CDR3 DNA reads TGCAGTGCTATCCTGGGGGGGGTTCAGACAGATACGCAGTATTTT. This gives the protein CSAILGGVQTDTQYF. The chain has TRBV20-1 and TRBJ2-3; 7 positions match TRBD2. The germline V gene encodes CDR1 DFQATT and CDR2 SNEGSKA (reference sequence). The V and J ends lost 4 bases and 3 bases, in that order; junction bases with no gene match: 10. This CDR3 region has 15 residues.

This clonotype occurred many times. Germline is not matched at one junction end, which may reflect a read error. J is TRBJ2-3 and V is TRBV4-2; 12 nucleotides align to TRBD2. The CDR3 sequence is 16 residues long. Germline assignment: CDR1 LGHNA and CDR2 YNFKEQ. The CDR3 is CASSQVSLAGGDTQYF. The DNA for the CDR3 is TGCGCCAGCAGCCAAGTGTCACTAGCGGGAGGAGATACGCAGTATTTT.

This clonotype was counted only a few times. The chain couples TRBV7-9 to TRBJ1-4; no clear D gene. The CDR3 runs to 16 residues. Germline CDR1 reads SEHNR; CDR2 reads FQNEAQ (reference sequence). V lost 1 base to trimming and J lost 0 bases, with 9 bases between them. CDR3 protein: CASSLVQLATNEKLFF. CDR3 DNA sequence: TGTGCCAGCAGCTTAGTACAGCTTGCAACTAATGAAAAACTGTTTTTT.

The gene calls are TRBV12-3 or TRBV12-4 and TRBJ2-1, with 7 nucleotides matching TRBD2. The CDR3 covers 17 residues. The J segment lost 13 bases and the V segment lost 3 bases, leaving 21 bases of the junction unmatched. The DNA for the CDR3 is TGTGCCAGCAGTTTGGCCCCCCTAGCGGCTACGCGGGAGACCCAGTTCTTC. Translating gives CASSLAPLAATRETQFF.

This chain uses TRBV4-2 with TRBJ2-3, with TRBD2 matching over 11 bases. The germline V gene encodes CDR1 LGHNA and CDR2 YNFKEQ. The CDR3 loop spans 17 amino acids. The V segment lost 0 bases and the J segment 7 bases; nucleotides outside the gene matches: 9. The CDR3 DNA reads TGTGCCAGCAGCCAAGACAATAGCGGGAGGGCCGGAAATACGCAGTATTTT. Its protein product is CASSQDNSGRAGNTQYF.

The chain carries TRBV7-2 and TRBJ2-6, with a tentative D call TRBD2 (5 bases). CDR3 length: 18 amino acids. Germline CDR1 reads SGHTA; CDR2 reads FQGNSA. The germline V and J ends were trimmed by 3 bases and 1 base, with 16 bases remaining between them. The CDR3 DNA sequence: TGTGCCAGCAGCTTTAAAACCGTGGGGAGTTCTGGGGCCAACGTCCTGACTTTC. Amino acid sequence: CASSFKTVGSSGANVLTF.